Listed below are T cell receptor beta chains from one sample, sequenced in a study of neurological immune-mediated disorders. TCRdb redid the calling of the 5' RACE reads with MiXCR, one entry per CDR3 protein. The data contain 45,000 to 55,000 distinct CDR3 sequences, about a tenth of them seen just once; the ten biggest clones take up 20% to 25%. The sequenced sample was PBMCs. The receptors stem from a woman aged 40 to 49 with HTLV-1-associated myelopathy (HAM/TSP). The CDR3 runs from the conserved cysteine through the conserved F or W. Fields, in order: CDR3 protein, J gene, V gene, CDR3 length, clone size. Rows may omit the clone size; those that give it use once, few, many or a size class.

CDR3: CSASPRPGGGYGYTF; J: TRBJ1-2; V: TRBV20-1; length: 15; size: many
CDR3: CASSRTVPDEKLFF; J: TRBJ1-4; V: TRBV4-1; length: 14; size: many
CDR3: CASSSGQGQNTEAFF; J: TRBJ1-1; V: TRBV5-1; length: 15; size: many
CDR3: CSVATEGSANEQFF; J: TRBJ2-1; V: TRBV29-1; length: 14; size: many
CDR3: CASMEGGFLYEQYF; J: TRBJ2-7; V: TRBV6-2/TRBV6-3; length: 14; size: many
CDR3: CASSLRVNTEAFF; J: TRBJ1-1; V: TRBV5-1; length: 13; size: few
CDR3: CSASRTGLGVNTEAFF; J: TRBJ1-1; V: TRBV20-1; length: 16; size: many
CDR3: CASSVIAGVTYNEQFF; J: TRBJ2-1; V: TRBV6-1; length: 16; size: many
CDR3: CASSERDFGGEQFF; J: TRBJ2-1; V: TRBV2; length: 14; size: many
CDR3: CASTDPRAGDYEQYF; J: TRBJ2-7; V: TRBV6-2/TRBV6-3; length: 15; size: -
CDR3: CASSRLYATNEKLFF; J: TRBJ1-4; V: TRBV5-1; length: 15; size: many
CDR3: CASGEGQGGYNEQFF; J: TRBJ2-1; V: TRBV7-3; length: 15; size: many
CDR3: CASSVGSGEQFF; J: TRBJ2-1; V: TRBV2; length: 12; size: many
CDR3: CASSLSVRTSTDTQYF; J: TRBJ2-3; V: TRBV11-2; length: 16; size: many
CDR3: CASSLFGENTEAFF; J: TRBJ1-1; V: TRBV7-2; length: 14; size: many
CDR3: CATSDGGSGTNEQFF; J: TRBJ2-1; V: TRBV24-1; length: 15; size: many
CDR3: CASSLHGNTEAFF; J: TRBJ1-1; V: TRBV7-3; length: 13; size: many
CDR3: CASWGSNQPQHF; J: TRBJ1-5; V: TRBV2; length: 12; size: many
CDR3: CASSYSVNEKLFF; J: TRBJ1-4; V: TRBV6-6; length: 13; size: many
CDR3: CASSPPEGTYTQYF; J: TRBJ2-3; V: TRBV12-3/TRBV12-4; length: 14; size: many
CDR3: CAISEYRNTDTQYF; J: TRBJ2-3; V: TRBV10-3; length: 14; size: many
CDR3: CASSQVGNTIYF; J: TRBJ1-3; V: TRBV3-1; length: 12; size: many
CDR3: CASRIQGIGKNIQYF; J: TRBJ2-4; V: TRBV2; length: 15; size: many
CDR3: CSALSGHSYEQYF; J: TRBJ2-7; V: TRBV20-1; length: 13; size: many
CDR3: CASSRTSGVDEQFF; J: TRBJ2-1; V: TRBV7-7; length: 14; size: many
CDR3: CANSASSYEQYF; J: TRBJ2-7; V: TRBV5-6; length: 12; size: many
CDR3: CAWSKGVGNTIYF; J: TRBJ1-3; V: TRBV30; length: 13; size: many
CDR3: CASSLEGASGGTDTQYF; J: TRBJ2-3; V: TRBV7-6; length: 17; size: many
CDR3: CASSLGAGPHNEQFF; J: TRBJ2-1; V: TRBV5-1; length: 15; size: many
CDR3: CASSLSGDTQYF; J: TRBJ2-3; V: TRBV7-3; length: 12; size: many
CDR3: CASSLTSGGGGEQFF; J: TRBJ2-1; V: TRBV11-2; length: 15; size: many
CDR3: CASSLAGRMDTQYF; J: TRBJ2-3; V: TRBV5-1; length: 14; size: many
CDR3: CASSVGRAIGTEQYF; J: TRBJ2-7; V: TRBV9; length: 15; size: many
CDR3: CASSLVLSRKLYEQYF; J: TRBJ2-7; V: TRBV5-1; length: 16; size: many
CDR3: CASSLGGTPNTEAFF; J: TRBJ1-1; V: TRBV7-2; length: 15; size: many
CDR3: CSARDPGTGRSYEQYF; J: TRBJ2-7; V: TRBV20-1; length: 16; size: many
CDR3: CASRTLDRDEQYF; J: TRBJ2-7; V: TRBV19; length: 13; size: few